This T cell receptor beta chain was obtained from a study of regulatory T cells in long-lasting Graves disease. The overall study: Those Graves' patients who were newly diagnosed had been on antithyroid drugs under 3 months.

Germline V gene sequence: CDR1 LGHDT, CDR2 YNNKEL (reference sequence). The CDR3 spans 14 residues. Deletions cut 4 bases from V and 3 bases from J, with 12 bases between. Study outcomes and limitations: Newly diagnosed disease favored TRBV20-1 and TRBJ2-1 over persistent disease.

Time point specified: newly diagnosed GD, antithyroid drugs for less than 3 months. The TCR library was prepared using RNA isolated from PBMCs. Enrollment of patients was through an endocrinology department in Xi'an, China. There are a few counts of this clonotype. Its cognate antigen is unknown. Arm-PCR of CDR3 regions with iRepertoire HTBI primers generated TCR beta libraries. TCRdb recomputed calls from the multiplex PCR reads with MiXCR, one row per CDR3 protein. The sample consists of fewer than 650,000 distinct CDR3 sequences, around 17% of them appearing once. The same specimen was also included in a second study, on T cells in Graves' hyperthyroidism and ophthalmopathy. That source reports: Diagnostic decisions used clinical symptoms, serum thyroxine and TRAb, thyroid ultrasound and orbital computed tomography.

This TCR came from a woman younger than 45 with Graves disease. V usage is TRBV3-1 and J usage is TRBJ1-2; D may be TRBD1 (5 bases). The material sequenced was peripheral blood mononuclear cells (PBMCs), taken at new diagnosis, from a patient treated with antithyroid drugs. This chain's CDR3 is CASSPQGTHYGYTF. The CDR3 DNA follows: TGTGCCAGCAGCCCCCAGGGAACGCACTATGGCTACACCTTC.